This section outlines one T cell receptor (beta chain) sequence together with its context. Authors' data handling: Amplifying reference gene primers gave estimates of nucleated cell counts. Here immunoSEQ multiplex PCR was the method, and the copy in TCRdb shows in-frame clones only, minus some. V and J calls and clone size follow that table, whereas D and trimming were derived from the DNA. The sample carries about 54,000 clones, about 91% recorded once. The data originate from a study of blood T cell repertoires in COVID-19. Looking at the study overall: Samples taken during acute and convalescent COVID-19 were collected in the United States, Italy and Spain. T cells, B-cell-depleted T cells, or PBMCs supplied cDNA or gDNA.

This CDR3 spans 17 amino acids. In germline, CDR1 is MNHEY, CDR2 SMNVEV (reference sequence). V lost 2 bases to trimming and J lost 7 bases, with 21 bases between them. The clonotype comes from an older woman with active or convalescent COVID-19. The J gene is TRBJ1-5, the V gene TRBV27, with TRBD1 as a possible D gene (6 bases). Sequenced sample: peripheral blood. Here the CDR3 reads CASSLRWVRGFEQPQHF. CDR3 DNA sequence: TGTGCCAGCAGTTTACGGTGGGTCAGGGGTTTTGAACAGCCCCAGCATTTT.